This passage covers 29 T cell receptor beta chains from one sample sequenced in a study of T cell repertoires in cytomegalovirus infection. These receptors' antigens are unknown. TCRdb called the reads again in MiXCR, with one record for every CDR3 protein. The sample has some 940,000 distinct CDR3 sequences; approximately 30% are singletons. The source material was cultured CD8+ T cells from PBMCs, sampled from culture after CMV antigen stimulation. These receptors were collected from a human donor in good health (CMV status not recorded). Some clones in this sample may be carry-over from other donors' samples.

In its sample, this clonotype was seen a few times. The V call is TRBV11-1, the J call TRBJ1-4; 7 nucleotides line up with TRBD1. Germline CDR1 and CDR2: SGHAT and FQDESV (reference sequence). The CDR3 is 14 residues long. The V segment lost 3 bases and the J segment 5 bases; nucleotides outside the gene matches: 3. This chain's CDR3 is CASSFWTGNEKLFF. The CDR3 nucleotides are TGTGCCAGCAGCTTCTGGACAGGAAATGAAAAACTGTTTTTT.

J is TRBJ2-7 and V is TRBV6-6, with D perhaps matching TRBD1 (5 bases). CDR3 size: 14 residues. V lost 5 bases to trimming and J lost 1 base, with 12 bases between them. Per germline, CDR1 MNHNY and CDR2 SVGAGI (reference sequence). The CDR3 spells CASSDSSGSYEQYV. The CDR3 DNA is TGTGCCAGCAGTGATTCTTCAGGGTCCTACGAGCAGTACGTC.

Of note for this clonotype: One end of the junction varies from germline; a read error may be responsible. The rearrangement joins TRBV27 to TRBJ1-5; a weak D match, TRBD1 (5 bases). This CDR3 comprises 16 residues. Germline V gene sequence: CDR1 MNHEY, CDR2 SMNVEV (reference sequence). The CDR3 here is CASSLSGGRSNKPQHF. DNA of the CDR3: TGTGCCAGCAGTTTATCGGGGGGACGGAGCAATAAGCCCCAGCATTTT.

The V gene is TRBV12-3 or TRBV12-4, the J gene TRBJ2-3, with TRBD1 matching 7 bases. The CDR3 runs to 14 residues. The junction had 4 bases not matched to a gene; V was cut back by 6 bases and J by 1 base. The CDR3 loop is CASRGQWGTDTQYF. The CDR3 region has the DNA TGTGCCAGCAGGGGACAGTGGGGCACAGATACGCAGTATTTT.

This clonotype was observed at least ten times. Here the CDR3 DNA reads TGTGCCAGCAGCCAAAGCGGGGGGTCTGTCTCCTACGAGCAGTACTTC. Translation: CASSQSGGSVSYEQYF. The chain links TRBV3-1 to TRBJ2-7, with TRBD2 matching 9 bases. The CDR3 length is 16 residues. Germline V gene sequence: CDR1 LGHDT, CDR2 YNNKEL (reference sequence). The V segment lost 2 bases and the J segment 0 bases; nucleotides outside the gene matches: 5.

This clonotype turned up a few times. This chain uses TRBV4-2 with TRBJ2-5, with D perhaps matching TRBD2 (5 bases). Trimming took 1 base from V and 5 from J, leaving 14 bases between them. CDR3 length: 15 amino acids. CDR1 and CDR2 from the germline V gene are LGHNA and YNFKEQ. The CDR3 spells CASSQGTRPGETQYF. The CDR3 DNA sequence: TGTGCCAGCAGCCAAGGGACTCGCCCCGGGGAGACCCAGTACTTC.

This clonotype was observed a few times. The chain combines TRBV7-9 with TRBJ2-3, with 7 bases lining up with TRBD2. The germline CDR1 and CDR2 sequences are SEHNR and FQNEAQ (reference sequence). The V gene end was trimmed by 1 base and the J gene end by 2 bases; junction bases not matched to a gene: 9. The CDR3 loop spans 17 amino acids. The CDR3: CASSLEPGGGFTDTQYF. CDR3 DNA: TGTGCCAGCAGCTTAGAGCCAGGCGGGGGATTCACAGATACGCAGTATTTT.

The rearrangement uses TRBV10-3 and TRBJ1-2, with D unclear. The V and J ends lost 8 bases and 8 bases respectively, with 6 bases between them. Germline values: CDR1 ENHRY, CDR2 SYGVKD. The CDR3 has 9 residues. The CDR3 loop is CAIGEGYTF. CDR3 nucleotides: TGTGCCATCGGGGAGGGCTACACCTTC.

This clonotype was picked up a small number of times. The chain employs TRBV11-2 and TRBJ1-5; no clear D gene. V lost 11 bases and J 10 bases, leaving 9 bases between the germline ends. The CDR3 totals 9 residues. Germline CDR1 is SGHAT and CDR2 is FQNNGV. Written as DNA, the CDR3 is TGTGCCCCCCTGGTTCCCCAGCATTTT. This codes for CAPLVPQHF.

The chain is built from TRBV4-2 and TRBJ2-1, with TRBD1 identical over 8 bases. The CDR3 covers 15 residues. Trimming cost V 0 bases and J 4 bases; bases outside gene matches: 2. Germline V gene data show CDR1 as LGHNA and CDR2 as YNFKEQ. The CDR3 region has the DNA TGTGCCAGCAGCCAAGAAGGGGACAGGTACAATGAGCAGTTCTTC. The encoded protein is CASSQEGDRYNEQFF.

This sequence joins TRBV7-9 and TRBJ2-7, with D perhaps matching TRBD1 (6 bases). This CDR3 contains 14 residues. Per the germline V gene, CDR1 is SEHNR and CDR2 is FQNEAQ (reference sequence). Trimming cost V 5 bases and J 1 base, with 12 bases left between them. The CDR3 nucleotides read TGTGCCAGCAGCCCCCCTAGGGGGTCCTACGAGCAGTACGTC. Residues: CASSPPRGSYEQYV.

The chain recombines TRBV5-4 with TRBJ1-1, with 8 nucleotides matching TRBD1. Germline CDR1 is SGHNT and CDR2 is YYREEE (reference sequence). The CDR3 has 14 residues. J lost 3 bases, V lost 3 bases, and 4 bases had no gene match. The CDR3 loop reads CASSWGQEYTEAFF. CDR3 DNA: TGTGCCAGCAGCTGGGGACAGGAGTACACTGAAGCTTTCTTT.

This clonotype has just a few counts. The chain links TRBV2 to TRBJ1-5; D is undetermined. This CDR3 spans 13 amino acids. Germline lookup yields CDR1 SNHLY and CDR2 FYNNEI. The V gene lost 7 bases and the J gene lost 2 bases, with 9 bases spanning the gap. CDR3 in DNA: TGTGCCAGCAAGGCAGGAGGCAATCAGCCCCAGCATTTT. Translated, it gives CASKAGGNQPQHF.

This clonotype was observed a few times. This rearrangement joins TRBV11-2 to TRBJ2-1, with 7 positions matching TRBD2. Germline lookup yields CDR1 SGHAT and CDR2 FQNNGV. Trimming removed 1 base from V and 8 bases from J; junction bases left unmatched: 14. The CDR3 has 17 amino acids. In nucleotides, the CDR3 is TGTGCCAGCAGCTTAGGCACCCGCAGCGGGGCTCTCGATGAGCAGTTCTTC. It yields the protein CASSLGTRSGALDEQFF.

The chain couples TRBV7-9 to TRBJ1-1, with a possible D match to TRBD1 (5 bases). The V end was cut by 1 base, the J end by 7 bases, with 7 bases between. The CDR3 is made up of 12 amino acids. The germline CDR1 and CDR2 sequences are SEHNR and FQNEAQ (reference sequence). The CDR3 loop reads CASSLEQDEAFF. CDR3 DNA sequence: TGTGCCAGCAGCTTAGAACAGGATGAAGCTTTCTTT.

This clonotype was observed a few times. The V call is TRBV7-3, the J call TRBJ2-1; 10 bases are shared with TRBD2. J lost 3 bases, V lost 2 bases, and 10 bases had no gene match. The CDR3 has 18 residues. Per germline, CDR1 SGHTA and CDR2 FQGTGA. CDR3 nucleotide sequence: TGTGCCAGCAGCTTAGGGGTAGCGGGGGGCGACTTCTACAATGAGCAGTTCTTC. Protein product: CASSLGVAGGDFYNEQFF.

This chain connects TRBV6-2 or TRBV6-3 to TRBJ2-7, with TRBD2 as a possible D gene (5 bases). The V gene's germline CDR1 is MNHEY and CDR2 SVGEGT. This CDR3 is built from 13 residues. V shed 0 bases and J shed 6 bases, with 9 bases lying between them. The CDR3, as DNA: TGTGCCAGCAGTTACTCGGCGGGTTGCGAGCAGTACGTC. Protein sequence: CASSYSAGCEQYV.

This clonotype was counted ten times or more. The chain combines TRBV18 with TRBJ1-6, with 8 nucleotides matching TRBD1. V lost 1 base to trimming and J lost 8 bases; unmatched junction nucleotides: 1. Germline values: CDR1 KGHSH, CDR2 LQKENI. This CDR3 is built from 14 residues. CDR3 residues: CASSPLDRDSPLHF. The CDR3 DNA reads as TGTGCCAGCTCACCACTGGACAGGGATTCACCCCTCCACTTT.

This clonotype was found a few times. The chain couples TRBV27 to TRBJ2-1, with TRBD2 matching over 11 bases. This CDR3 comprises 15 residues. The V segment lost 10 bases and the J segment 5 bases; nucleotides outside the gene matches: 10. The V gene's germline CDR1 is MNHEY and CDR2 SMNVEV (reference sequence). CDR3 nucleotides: TGTGCCATCAGAGAGACTAGCGGGGTCCACAATGAGCAGTTCTTC. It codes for CAIRETSGVHNEQFF.

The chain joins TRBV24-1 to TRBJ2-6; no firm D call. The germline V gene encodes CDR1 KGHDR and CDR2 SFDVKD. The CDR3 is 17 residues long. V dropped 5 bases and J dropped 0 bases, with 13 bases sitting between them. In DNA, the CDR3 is TGTGCCACCAGTGTCCCGACGGGTATCTCTGGGGCCAACGTCCTGACTTTC. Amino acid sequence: CATSVPTGISGANVLTF.

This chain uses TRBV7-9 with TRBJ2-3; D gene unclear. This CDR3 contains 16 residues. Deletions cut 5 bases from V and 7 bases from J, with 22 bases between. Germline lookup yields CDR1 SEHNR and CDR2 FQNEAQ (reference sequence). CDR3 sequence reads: CASSPTGVGPTHTQYF. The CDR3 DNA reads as TGTGCCAGCAGCCCTACTGGGGTCGGTCCGACGCATACGCAGTATTTT.

The CDR3 coding sequence is TGTGCCAGCAGATTTGGACATCTGAACACTGAAGCTTTCTTT. This sequence encodes CASRFGHLNTEAFF. The rearrangement links TRBV27 to TRBJ1-1; maybe TRBD1 (5 bases). This CDR3 spans 14 amino acids. CDR1 MNHEY and CDR2 SMNVEV come from the germline V gene (reference sequence). The V gene lost 6 bases and the J gene lost 0 bases, with 11 bases spanning the gap.

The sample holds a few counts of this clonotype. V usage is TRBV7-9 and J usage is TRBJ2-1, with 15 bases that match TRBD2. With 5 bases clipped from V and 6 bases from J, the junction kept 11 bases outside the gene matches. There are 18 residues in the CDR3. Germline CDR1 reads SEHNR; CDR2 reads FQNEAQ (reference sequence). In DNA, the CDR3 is TGTGCCAGCAGCCCTCGGACTAGCGGGGGGGCTGGGGTCAATGAGCAGTTCTTC. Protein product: CASSPRTSGGAGVNEQFF.

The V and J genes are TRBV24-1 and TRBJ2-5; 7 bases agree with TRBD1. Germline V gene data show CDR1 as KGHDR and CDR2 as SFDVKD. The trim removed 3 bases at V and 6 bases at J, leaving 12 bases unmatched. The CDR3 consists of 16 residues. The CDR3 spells CATSDPTGADMKTQYF. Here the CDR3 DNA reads TGTGCCACCAGTGATCCCACAGGGGCGGACATGAAGACCCAGTACTTC.

CDR3 residues: CASSHWDRGLETQYF. CDR3 DNA: TGTGCCAGCAGCCACTGGGACAGGGGGCTAGAGACCCAGTACTTC. The chain carries TRBV7-6 and TRBJ2-5; 12 positions agree with TRBD1. V trimming: 5 bases; J trimming: 4 bases; junction bases outside the gene matches: 5. The CDR3 length is 15 residues. Per the germline V gene, CDR1 is SGHVS and CDR2 is FNYEAQ. Drawing the rest from reference TRBV7-6 and TRBJ2-5, the complete variable domain is GAGVSQSPRYKVTKRGQDVALRCDPISGHVSLYWYRQALGQGPEFLTYFNYEAQQDKSGLPNDRFSAERPEGSISTLTIQRTEQRDSAMYRCASSHWDRGLETQYFGPGTRLLVL.

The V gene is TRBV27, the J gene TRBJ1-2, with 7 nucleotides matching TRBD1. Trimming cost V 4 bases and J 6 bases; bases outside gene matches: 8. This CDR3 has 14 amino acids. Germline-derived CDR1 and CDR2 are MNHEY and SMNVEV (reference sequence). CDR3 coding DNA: TGTGCCAGCAGTTCATTCCCGGGGACAGATGGCTACACCTTC. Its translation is CASSSFPGTDGYTF.

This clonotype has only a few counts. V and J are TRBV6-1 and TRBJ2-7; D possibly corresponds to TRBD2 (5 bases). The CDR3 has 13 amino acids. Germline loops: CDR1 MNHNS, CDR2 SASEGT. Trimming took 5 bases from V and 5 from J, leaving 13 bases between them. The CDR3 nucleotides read TGTGCCAGCAGTAATGGGTACGGGGACGAGCAGTACGTC. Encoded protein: CASSNGYGDEQYV.

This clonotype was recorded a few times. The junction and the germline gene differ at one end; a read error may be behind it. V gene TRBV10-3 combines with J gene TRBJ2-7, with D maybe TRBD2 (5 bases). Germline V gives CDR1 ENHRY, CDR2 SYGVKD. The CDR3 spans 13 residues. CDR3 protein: CAINEGIRLEQYF. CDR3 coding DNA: TGTGCCATCAATGAGGGAATTAGGCTCGAGCAGTACTTC.

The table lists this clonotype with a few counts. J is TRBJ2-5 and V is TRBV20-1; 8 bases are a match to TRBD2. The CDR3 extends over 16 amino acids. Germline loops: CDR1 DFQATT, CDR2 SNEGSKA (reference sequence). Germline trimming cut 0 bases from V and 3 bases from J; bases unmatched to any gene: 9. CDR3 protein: CSARDQRGRIEETQYF. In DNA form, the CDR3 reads TGCAGTGCTAGAGATCAGCGGGGGAGGATTGAAGAGACCCAGTACTTC.